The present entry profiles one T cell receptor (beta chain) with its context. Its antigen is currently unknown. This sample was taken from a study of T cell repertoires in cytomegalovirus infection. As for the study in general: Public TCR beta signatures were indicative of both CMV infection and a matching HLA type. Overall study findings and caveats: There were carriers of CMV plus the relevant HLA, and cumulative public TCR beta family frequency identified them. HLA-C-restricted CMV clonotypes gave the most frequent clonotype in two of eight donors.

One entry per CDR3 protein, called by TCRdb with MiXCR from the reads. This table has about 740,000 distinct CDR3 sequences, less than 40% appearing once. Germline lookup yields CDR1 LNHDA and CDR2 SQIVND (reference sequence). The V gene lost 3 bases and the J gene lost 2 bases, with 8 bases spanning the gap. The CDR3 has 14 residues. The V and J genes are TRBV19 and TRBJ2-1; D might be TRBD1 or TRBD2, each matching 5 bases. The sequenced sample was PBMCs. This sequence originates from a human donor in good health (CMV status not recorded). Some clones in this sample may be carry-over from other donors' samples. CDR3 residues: CASSIEGPYNEQFF. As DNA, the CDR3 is TGTGCCAGTAGTATCGAGGGGCCCTACAATGAGCAGTTCTTC.